This is a list of T cell receptor beta chains from one sample in a study of cytomegalovirus exposure and HLA in healthy donors. Profiled with immunoSEQ multiplex PCR; TCRdb holds only in-frame clones, not every one. Of roughly 93,000 clones detected, about 74% appear once; the ten largest clones hold about 2.9%. The sample comprised PBMCs. These receptors came from a man in his forties or fifties in good health and CMV-seronegative. Both conserved end residues are part of each CDR3. The D gene is left open where the match is weak. Clone size is given for some rows only: seen once, a few or many times, or a class if the clone is expanded.

v_gene	abundance	j_gene	len	d_gene	CDR3aa	CDR3nt
TRBV5-1	-	TRBJ2-7	19	-	CASSLGVFLGTQASYEQYF	TGCGCCAGCAGCTTGGGAGTATTTTTGGGGACACAAGCCTCCTACGAGCAGTACTTC
TRBV27	-	TRBJ1-3	13	-	CASSVRSGNTIYF	TGTGCCAGCAGTGTCCGCTCTGGAAACACCATATATTTT
TRBV19	-	TRBJ2-2	16	-	CASIFRGGEDTGELFF	TGTGCCAGTATCTTTAGAGGGGGAGAGGACACCGGGGAGCTGTTTTTT
TRBV6-5	-	TRBJ1-4	15	TRBD1	CASSSMTGWNEKLFF	TGTGCCAGCAGTTCGATGACAGGGTGGAATGAAAAACTGTTTTTT
TRBV7-7	-	TRBJ2-7	13	-	CASSAGGIYEQYF	TGTGCCAGCAGCGCAGGAGGGATTTACGAGCAGTACTTC
TRBV19	-	TRBJ2-3	15	TRBD2	CASSISAGGVDTQYF	TGTGCCAGTAGTATATCAGCGGGGGGGGTGGATACGCAGTATTTT
TRBV5-1	-	TRBJ2-3	15	-	CASSLGHMATNTQYF	TGCGCCAGCAGCTTGGGCCATATGGCAACAAATACGCAGTATTTT
TRBV29-1	-	TRBJ1-2	11	-	CSVSSSYGYTF	TGCAGCGTCTCTTCCTCCTATGGCTACACCTTC
TRBV6-1	-	TRBJ1-5	15	-	CASSERGFSNQPQHF	TGTGCCAGCAGTGAAAGGGGGTTTAGCAATCAGCCCCAGCATTTT
TRBV7-8	few	TRBJ2-2	19	TRBD2	CASSLVGLAGGGNTGELFF	TGTGCCAGCAGCTTAGTTGGACTAGCGGGGGGCGGTAACACCGGGGAGCTGTTTTTT
TRBV7-6	-	TRBJ2-3	16	TRBD2	CASSLGTSGGSDTQYF	TGTGCCAGCAGCTTGGGGACTAGCGGGGGGTCCGATACGCAGTATTTT